This T cell receptor beta chain was obtained from a study of a mutant IDH1 vaccine in newly diagnosed glioma. About the study: Vaccine administration was initiated 4-6 weeks following radiotherapy alone, or with temozolomide cycles. Most had both radiotherapy and temozolomide beforehand; others had only one. Study observations and caveats: Induction of immune responses by the vaccine occurred in about 95% of patients. Top-clonotype changes in peripheral T cells seemed unrelated to pseudoprogression.

Per the germline V gene, CDR1 is LNHDA and CDR2 is SQIVND (reference sequence). There are 15 residues in the CDR3. V was trimmed by 3 bases and J by 0 bases, leaving 11 bases between them. Using immunoSEQ multiplex PCR, the repertoire was profiled, and TCRdb retains in-frame clones only, with some absent. The sample yields 100,000 to 150,000 clones, about four fifths seen once. As for this clone: As yet, its antigen is unknown.

Time point noted: week 11, during vaccination. With topical imiquimod, each dose of the vaccine consisted of 300 ug of mutant IDH1 20-mer peptide. This chain links TRBV19 with TRBJ1-1; D perhaps matches TRBD1 (5 bases). Sequencing used PBMCs, obtained from a glioma patient whose treatment included an IDH1 peptide vaccine. This TCR was sampled from a middle-aged man with glioma. CDR3 DNA: TGTGCCAGTAGTATTAAGGTGGGGCTGAACACTGAAGCTTTCTTT. Protein sequence: CASSIKVGLNTEAFF.